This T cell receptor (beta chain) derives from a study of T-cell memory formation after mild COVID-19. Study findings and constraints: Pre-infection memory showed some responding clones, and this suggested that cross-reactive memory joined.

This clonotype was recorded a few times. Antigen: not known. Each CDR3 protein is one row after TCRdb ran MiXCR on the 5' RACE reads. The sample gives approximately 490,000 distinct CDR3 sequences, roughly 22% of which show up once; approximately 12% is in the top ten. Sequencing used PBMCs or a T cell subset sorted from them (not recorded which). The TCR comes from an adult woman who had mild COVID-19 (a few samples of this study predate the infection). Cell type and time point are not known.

DNA for the CDR3: TGTGCCAGCAGACCCCTTAACAGCAGGCAGTATTTT. Translating gives CASRPLNSRQYF. The chain links TRBV2 to TRBJ2-3; D not certain. V was shortened by 6 bases and J by 11 bases, with 15 bases between the two germline ends. Germline lookup yields CDR1 SNHLY and CDR2 FYNNEI. The CDR3 length is 12 residues.